This T cell receptor beta chain was recovered during a study of T cell responses to AZD1222 COVID-19 vaccine. Notes on this clone: The target antigen is unknown.

TCRdb's copy holds only in-frame clones and misses some; the assay was immunoSEQ multiplex PCR. This sample has about 150,000 clones, with 80% to 90% found just once. General study points: White British people made up most donors, females outnumbered males, and clonal diversity was possibly underestimated. At study baseline, merely more than 5 AZD1222 recipients were seropositive. Spike-spanning, vaccine-associated CD4 TCRs were dominant at 160-218 and 743-854.

This clonotype originated in an adult who received the AZD1222 COVID-19 vaccine. The sequencing used peripheral blood, collected 28 days after the second AZD1222 dose.

CDR3 in amino acids: CASSLGQLNTEAFF. As DNA, the CDR3 is TGTGCCAGCAGCTTAGGACAGCTGAACACTGAAGCTTTCTTT. This chain joins TRBV7-9 and TRBJ1-1; D perhaps matches TRBD1 (5 bases). Looked up from germline, CDR1 is SEHNR and CDR2 is FQNEAQ (reference sequence). The CDR3 is made up of 14 amino acids. Trimming left V 1 base short and J 0 bases short, with 6 bases between.